The 5 T cell receptor beta chains listed next were all sequenced from one sample in a study of blood T cell repertoires in COVID-19. Clones were read by immunoSEQ multiplex PCR, and TCRdb kept only the in-frame ones, dropping some. The table has around 270,000 clones, approximately 85% seen once. The sample taken for sequencing was peripheral blood. The source is a human donor with COVID-19, enrolled during active disease. The donor label of this sample is uncertain.

In the case of this clone: Distinct nucleotide sequences in the sample also encode this CDR3. This chain joins TRBV5-1 and TRBJ2-7, with 11 bases lining up with TRBD1. Trimming at V came to 4 bases and at J to 2 bases, leaving 2 bases not matched to a gene. The CDR3 has 14 amino acids. The germline V gene has CDR1 SGHRS and CDR2 YFSETQ. The CDR3 bases are TGCGCCAGCAGCGGGACAGGGGGGCCCTACGAGCAGTACTTC. Its translation: CASSGTGGPYEQYF.

The genes are TRBV19 and TRBJ1-1; D is perhaps TRBD1 (5 bases). CDR1 LNHDA and CDR2 SQIVND come from the germline V gene (reference sequence). The CDR3 is 15 residues long. V dropped 5 bases and J dropped 3 bases, with 16 bases sitting between them. The CDR3 nucleotides are TGTGCCAGTAGTCCGCACAGGATTGAAGACACTGAAGCTTTCTTT. Translating gives CASSPHRIEDTEAFF.

The V call is TRBV3-1 (or the pseudogene TRBV3-2), the J call TRBJ2-5, with 14 nucleotides matching TRBD2. The CDR3 runs 15 residues. Trimming cost V 4 bases and J 5 bases; bases outside gene matches: 3. Germline CDR1 is LGHDT and CDR2 is YNNKEL (reference sequence). The CDR3 region has the DNA TGTGCCAGCAGCCCTAGACTAGCGGGAGGGGAGACCCAGTACTTC. It codes for CASSPRLAGGETQYF.

The chain couples TRBV5-1 to TRBJ1-2, with D unresolved. The CDR3 sequence is 15 residues long. V was shortened by 0 bases and J by 8 bases, with 17 bases between the two germline ends. Germline V gene sequence: CDR1 SGHRS, CDR2 YFSETQ. In DNA, the CDR3 is TGCGCCAGCAGCTTGGATCCAGGCCTCACAGTGGGCTACACCTTC. This codes for CASSLDPGLTVGYTF.

The chain is built from TRBV7-3 and TRBJ2-2, with D perhaps matching TRBD2 (5 bases). Germline CDR1 and CDR2: SGHTA and FQGTGA. V lost 3 bases and J lost 5, with 10 bases in between. The CDR3 runs to 14 residues. This CDR3 reads CASSLGLATGELFF. The CDR3 bases are TGTGCCAGCAGCTTGGGCCTAGCTACCGGGGAGCTGTTTTTT.